The rows below give T cell receptor beta chains drawn from one sample of a study of T cells after yellow fever vaccination. TCRdb processed the 5' RACE reads anew with MiXCR; each CDR3 protein has one entry. The table records tens of thousands of distinct CDR3 sequences, about 14% of them present only once. The specimen was CD8+ T cells not binding an NS4B(214-222) dextramer, sorted from PBMCs, collected approximately 22 days after the first yellow fever vaccination. These receptors came from a man aged 18-30 years who received the YFV17D yellow fever vaccine. Both conserved end residues are part of each CDR3. The D gene is left open where the match is weak. Clone size is shown for a subset of rows, as once, few, many or a class of expanded clone.

TRBV20-1,TRBJ1-1,.,many,CSARGWIARRNTEAFF,TGCAGTGCTAGAGGTTGGATCGCCCGCCGGAACACTGAAGCTTTCTTT
TRBV28,TRBJ2-3,TRBD1,.,CASSSGDRGLVTDTQYF,TGTGCCAGCAGTTCAGGGGACAGGGGGCTTGTCACAGATACGCAGTATTTT
TRBV12-3/TRBV12-4,TRBJ1-2,.,many,CASSWGGGYTF,TGTGCCAGCAGTTGGGGGGGTGGCTACACCTTC
TRBV7-6,TRBJ2-1,.,many,CASSLRSYNEQFF,TGTGCCAGCAGCCTAAGGAGTTACAATGAGCAGTTCTTC
TRBV19,TRBJ1-5,.,.,CASLNSKGEWGNQPQHF,TGTGCCAGCCTCAACAGTAAAGGGGAATGGGGCAATCAGCCCCAGCATTTT
TRBV7-9,TRBJ1-6,.,.,CASSRQPSSYNSPLHF,TGTGCCAGCAGCCGACAGCCTAGCTCCTATAATTCACCCCTCCACTTT
TRBV7-9,TRBJ2-7,.,many,CASSLTNTDSEQYF,TGTGCCAGCAGCCTTACTAATACTGATTCCGAGCAGTACTTC
TRBV12-3/TRBV12-4,TRBJ2-5,.,few,CASSRRANQETQYF,TGTGCCAGCAGTAGAAGGGCCAATCAAGAGACCCAGTACTTC
TRBV19,TRBJ2-4,.,.,CASSILPGTRRNIQYF,TGTGCCAGTAGTATTCTGCCAGGTACTAGACGAAACATTCAGTACTTC
TRBV7-9,TRBJ2-2,.,.,CASSSQGRAGELFF,TGTGCCAGCAGCTCACAGGGGAGGGCCGGGGAGCTGTTTTTT
TRBV7-2,TRBJ1-1,.,.,CASSFGGGGSTEAFF,TGTGCCAGCAGCTTTGGAGGGGGGGGTTCCACTGAAGCTTTCTTT
TRBV30,TRBJ1-1,.,.,CAWSVYGFSTEAFF,TGTGCCTGGAGTGTATATGGGTTTTCCACTGAAGCTTTCTTT
TRBV28,TRBJ2-7,.,few,CASSTLGAAYEQYF,TGTGCCAGCAGTACCTTGGGGGCAGCGTACGAGCAGTACTTC
TRBV4-1,TRBJ2-5,TRBD2,few,CASSPSSGGAIEQETQYF,TGCGCCAGCAGCCCTTCTAGCGGGGGGGCAATAGAACAAGAGACCCAGTACTTC
TRBV12-3/TRBV12-4,TRBJ2-7,TRBD1,few,CASRGQIYEQYF,TGTGCCAGCAGGGGACAGATCTACGAGCAGTACTTC
TRBV7-6,TRBJ2-1,TRBD2,few,CAITGGGNEQFF,TGTGCCATCACGGGGGGGGGTAATGAGCAGTTCTTC
TRBV28,TRBJ2-3,.,.,CASSLLTDQADTQYF,TGTGCCAGCAGTTTATTGACCGATCAAGCAGATACGCAGTATTTT
TRBV5-6,TRBJ2-2,.,.,CASSFKNTGELFF,TGTGCCAGCAGCTTTAAGAACACCGGGGAGCTGTTTTTT
TRBV12-3/TRBV12-4,TRBJ1-5,TRBD1,.,CASSSGRGLQPQHF,TGTGCCAGCAGTTCCGGCAGGGGGTTGCAGCCCCAGCATTTT
TRBV19,TRBJ2-3,.,.,CASSPTGVTSTDTQYF,TGTGCCAGTAGTCCCACAGGTGTCACTAGCACAGATACGCAGTATTTT
TRBV4-1,TRBJ2-7,.,.,CASSQVSLPENSYEQYF,TGCGCCAGCAGCCAAGTCAGTTTGCCGGAAAACTCCTACGAGCAGTACTTC
TRBV4-1,TRBJ1-5,.,few,CASSQEQGMSNQPQHF,TGCGCCAGCAGCCAAGAACAGGGCATGAGCAATCAGCCCCAGCATTTT
TRBV19,TRBJ2-1,TRBD2,few,CASSMGGGKLEQFF,TGTGCCAGTAGTATGGGCGGGGGGAAACTCGAGCAGTTCTTC
TRBV6-8,TRBJ2-2,TRBD1,.,CAWKGAFKLFF,TGTGCCTGGAAGGGGGCATTCAAGCTGTTTTTT
TRBV5-1,TRBJ2-1,TRBD2,many,CASSYDTSGDYNEQFF,TGCGCCAGCAGCTATGACACAAGCGGGGATTACAATGAGCAGTTCTTC
TRBV5-1,TRBJ1-1,.,few,CASSQEGRDEAFF,TGCGCCAGCAGCCAAGAGGGGCGGGATGAAGCTTTCTTT
TRBV7-2,TRBJ2-5,TRBD1,.,CASSLARQGEETQYF,TGTGCCAGCAGCTTAGCTCGGCAGGGGGAGGAGACCCAGTACTTC